Sequencing of this TCR beta chain was carried out in a study of cytomegalovirus exposure and HLA in healthy donors. Regarding the study as a whole: Most TCR sequences were rare, but some public TCRs occurred in many donors. Upon later analysis, TCR association rates were observed to vary by HLA locus, being highest for DRB1 and lowest for HLA-C.

This clone was seen only a few times. Its target is not known. The PCR ran on 60 Vbeta and 13 Jbeta primers. Produced via immunoSEQ multiplex PCR; TCRdb's table is partial and in-frame only. Among 250,000 to 300,000 clones listed, around 90% were seen once. The clonotype comes from a girl aged 2-10 years in good health and CMV-seronegative. The sequencing input was PBMCs.

CDR3 DNA sequence: TGTGCCATTCACAGGGGATTGGTAGATGGCTACACCTTC. Encoded protein: CAIHRGLVDGYTF. The chain is built from TRBV6-5 and TRBJ1-2; 7 bases are shared with TRBD1. The CDR3 length is 13 residues. Germline CDR1 and CDR2: MNHEY and SVGAGI. V was pared by 10 bases and J by 6 bases, with 11 bases of the junction left unmatched.